The 28 T cell receptor beta chains below were found in one sample sequenced in a study of blood T cell repertoires in COVID-19. Only in-frame clones appear in the TCRdb table, and some are missing; sequencing was by immunoSEQ multiplex PCR. The sample consists of 100,000 or so clones, about 80% of them appearing once. Sequencing used peripheral blood. The receptors here all came from a woman aged 65 to 85 with acute or convalescent COVID-19.

V is TRBV16 and J is TRBJ2-7; 7 bases align to TRBD1. V was clipped by 2 bases and J by 8 bases; unmatched bases: 6. Germline CDR1 is KGHSY and CDR2 is FQNENV. The CDR3 has 13 amino acids. CDR3 region: CASSQANRGQQYV. In DNA, the CDR3 is TGTGCCAGCAGCCAAGCCAACAGGGGACAGCAGTACGTC.

The CDR3 here is CASRHGQGETRGEQFF. For the CDR3, the DNA is TGTGCCAGCCGACATGGACAGGGGGAAACTCGGGGTGAGCAGTTCTTC. V usage is TRBV28 and J usage is TRBJ2-1; 10 bases are shared with TRBD1. V trimming: 8 bases; J trimming: 9 bases; junction bases outside the gene matches: 16. CDR3 length equals 16 residues. Germline-derived CDR1 and CDR2 are MDHEN and SYDVKM.

The chain combines TRBV7-2 with TRBJ1-3; tentatively, D is TRBD1 (5 bases). V was pared by 4 bases and J by 1 base, with 20 bases between. The CDR3 spans 18 residues. Looked up from germline, CDR1 is SGHTA and CDR2 is FQGNSA. The DNA of the CDR3 is TGTGCCAGCAGCTCACGGGGCGGGACCAAGGATTCTGGAAACACCATATATTTT. It yields the protein CASSSRGGTKDSGNTIYF.

This chain joins TRBV6-5 and TRBJ2-7; TRBD1 matches at 8 bases. In germline, CDR1 is MNHEY, CDR2 SVGAGI. This CDR3 region has 13 residues. V trimming: 6 bases; J trimming: 6 bases; junction bases outside the gene matches: 7. CDR3 protein: CASRRTGGSEQYV. DNA of the CDR3: TGTGCCAGCAGACGCACAGGGGGGAGCGAGCAGTACGTC.

The chain is built from TRBV7-3 and TRBJ2-1; no firm D call. The CDR3 is 13 amino acids. V dropped 3 bases and J dropped 3 bases, with 6 bases sitting between them. Germline loops: CDR1 SGHTA, CDR2 FQGTGA. CDR3 sequence (DNA): TGTGCCAGCAGCTTGTCTAGCTACAATGAGCAGTTCTTC. Residues: CASSLSSYNEQFF. The entire variable domain, with the rest obtained from reference TRBV7-3 and TRBJ2-1, is as follows: GAGVSQTPSNKVTEKGKYVELRCDPISGHTALYWYRQSLGQGPEFLIYFQGTGAADDSGLPNDRFFAVRPEGSVSTLKIQRTERGDSAVYLCASSLSSYNEQFFGPGTRLTVL.

This clone has just one count. The chain couples TRBV14 to TRBJ2-1; the D gene is possibly TRBD1 (5 bases). The CDR3 is 15 residues long. From germline, CDR1 is SGHDN and CDR2 FVKESK. Trimming stripped 4 bases from V and 6 bases from J, with 16 bases between. The CDR3 loop is CASSPLAGLFNEQFF. The CDR3 DNA sequence: TGTGCCAGCAGCCCGCTGGCAGGGTTATTCAATGAGCAGTTCTTC.

This clone was seen a handful of times. The chain joins TRBV28 to TRBJ2-3, with D maybe TRBD2 (6 bases). The CDR3 spans 17 residues. The ends were cut back, 6 bases at V and 2 bases at J, with 21 bases in the middle. In germline, CDR1 is MDHEN, CDR2 SYDVKM. This chain's CDR3 is CASSPVAAATPTDTQYF. The CDR3 DNA reads TGTGCCAGCAGCCCCGTAGCGGCAGCCACCCCCACAGATACGCAGTATTTT.

V gene TRBV30 combines with J gene TRBJ1-5; the D is unclear. Per germline, CDR1 GTSNPN and CDR2 SVGIG (reference sequence). Trimming removed 0 bases from V and 5 bases from J, with 20 bases in between. The CDR3 extends over 17 amino acids. Written as DNA, the CDR3 is TGTGCCTGGAGTGTATTTAGTGCAGGTCAGGCCCATCAGCCCCAGCATTTT. Protein: CAWSVFSAGQAHQPQHF.

The chain couples TRBV6-6 to TRBJ1-5; maybe TRBD1 (5 bases). Germline CDR1 reads MNHNY; CDR2 reads SVGAGI (reference sequence). The CDR3 loop spans 13 amino acids. Between the trimmed V and J ends, which lost 6 bases and 12 bases, there was a span of 18 bases. CDR3 region: CASRQDQRGIQHF. The CDR3 bases are TGTGCCAGCAGGCAGGACCAAAGGGGAATCCAGCATTTT.

A few counts support this clone. For the CDR3, the DNA is TGTGCCAGCAGCTCCAGTTCGACTAGCGGGCTTATAGGAACGCAGTATTTT. Its protein product is CASSSSSTSGLIGTQYF. The chain carries TRBV7-3 and TRBJ2-3, with TRBD2 matching over 10 bases. V lost 4 bases and J lost 9; bases outside the gene matches: 16. The CDR3 contains 17 residues. The V gene's germline CDR1 is SGHTA and CDR2 FQGTGA.

The chain is built from TRBV4-2 and TRBJ2-2; D might be TRBD2 (5 bases). Per the germline V gene, CDR1 is LGHNA and CDR2 is YNFKEQ. The V end lost 1 base, the J end lost 4 bases, and 10 bases lay between the germline ends. The CDR3 is made up of 15 amino acids. CDR3 DNA sequence: TGTGCCAGCAGCCAAGGGAGCGGTGGCACCGGGGAGCTGTTTTTT. This translates into CASSQGSGGTGELFF.

This clone came up once. This sequence joins TRBV4-3 and TRBJ1-5, with 8 bases fitting TRBD1. This CDR3 comprises 14 residues. Looked up from germline, CDR1 is LGHNA and CDR2 is YSLEER. J lost 5 bases, V lost 0 bases, and 0 bases had no gene match. The CDR3 DNA reads TGCGCCAGCAGCCAAGACAGGGGGCATCAGCCCCAGCATTTT. Protein: CASSQDRGHQPQHF.

This clone was seen more than once but under ten times. The CDR3 protein is CASSPRGLAGMNEQFF. The CDR3 DNA follows: TGTGCCAGCAGCCCCCGCGGACTAGCGGGGATGAATGAGCAGTTCTTC. The rearrangement links TRBV7-9 to TRBJ2-1; 12 bases align to TRBD2. Germline CDR1 SEHNR, CDR2 FQNEAQ (reference sequence). The V gene end was trimmed by 5 bases and the J gene end by 7 bases; junction bases not matched to a gene: 9. The CDR3 covers 16 residues.

The chain combines TRBV28 with TRBJ1-5; D is perhaps TRBD1 (6 bases). Germline lookup yields CDR1 MDHEN and CDR2 SYDVKM. The CDR3 length is 15 residues. V was clipped by 7 bases and J by 4 bases, with 17 bases between them. The DNA of the CDR3 is TGTGCCAGCAACCCACAGGGAAGGGGGAATCAGCCCCAGCATTTT. Its protein is CASNPQGRGNQPQHF.

CDR3 in DNA: TGTGCCAGCAGCTTAGGGCGGGGGGGCTACAATGAGCAGTTCTTC. Amino acid sequence: CASSLGRGGYNEQFF. The chain recombines TRBV7-2 with TRBJ2-1; 9 positions match TRBD2. There are 15 residues in the CDR3. The germline V gene has CDR1 SGHTA and CDR2 FQGNSA. V lost 1 base to trimming and J lost 3 bases; unmatched junction nucleotides: 1.

V gene TRBV27 combines with J gene TRBJ2-5, with TRBD2 identical over 9 bases. There are 14 residues in the CDR3. V lost 2 bases, J lost 4 bases, and 2 bases stayed unmatched. Germline lookup yields CDR1 MNHEY and CDR2 SMNVEV (reference sequence). In DNA form, the CDR3 reads TGTGCCAGCAGTTTACTAGCGGGGCGAGAGACCCAGTACTTC. Its protein product is CASSLLAGRETQYF.

The chain combines TRBV11-3 with TRBJ2-1; maybe TRBD2 (5 bases). V was clipped by 7 bases and J by 0 bases, with 25 bases between them. Looked up from germline, CDR1 is SGHNT and CDR2 is YENEEA. There are 19 residues in the CDR3. Written as DNA, the CDR3 is TGTGCCAGCACGTCTAGCTTAAATCCCTCCCTCAGCTCCTACAATGAGCAGTTCTTC. Its protein is CASTSSLNPSLSSYNEQFF.

The V gene is TRBV19, the J gene TRBJ1-5, with TRBD1 matching 9 bases. This CDR3 is built from 14 residues. Germline loops: CDR1 LNHDA, CDR2 SQIVND (reference sequence). V lost 6 bases, J lost 4 bases, and 4 bases stayed unmatched. CDR3 region: CASRGTGLNQPQHF. The CDR3, as DNA: TGTGCCAGTAGGGGGACAGGGCTAAATCAGCCCCAGCATTTT. Together with reference TRBV19 and TRBJ1-5, the CDR3 gives the full variable domain: DGGITQSPKYLFRKEGQNVTLSCEQNLNHDAMYWYRQDPGQGLRLIYYSQIVNDFQKGDIAEGYSVSREKKESFPLTVTSAQKNPTAFYLCASRGTGLNQPQHFGDGTRLSIL.

This rearrangement joins TRBV28 to TRBJ1-4, with D uncertain. Germline V lookup: CDR1 MDHEN, CDR2 SYDVKM. This CDR3 has 14 residues. With 4 bases removed from V and 5 bases from J, the gap between germline ends came to 11 bases. The CDR3 coding sequence is TGTGCCAGCAGTTCCGGGATACACAATGAAAAACTGTTTTTT. Encoded protein: CASSSGIHNEKLFF.

The rearrangement uses TRBV3-1 (or the pseudogene TRBV3-2) and TRBJ2-2, with TRBD1 as a possible D gene (6 bases). The CDR3 covers 15 residues. Germline CDR1 LGHDT, CDR2 YNNKEL (reference sequence). V lost 0 bases, J lost 8 bases, and 13 bases lay in between. CDR3 in amino acids: CASSQEGRGSGELFF. Here the CDR3 DNA reads TGTGCCAGCAGCCAAGAAGGCAGGGGTTCGGGGGAGCTGTTTTTT.

CDR3 in amino acids: CASSLSQGTLNEQYV. CDR3 DNA: TGTGCCAGCAGTCTATCACAGGGAACCCTCAACGAGCAGTACGTC. The V and J genes are TRBV5-4 and TRBJ2-7; tentative D call: TRBD1 (6 bases). Trimming removed 5 bases from V and 5 bases from J, with 20 bases in between. CDR1 is SGHNT, CDR2 YYREEE, per germline (reference sequence). The CDR3 has 15 residues.

The genes are TRBV5-6 and TRBJ2-3; possibly TRBD2 for D (6 bases). The germline CDR1 and CDR2 sequences are SGHDT and YYEEEE. V lost 4 bases, J lost 2 bases, and 11 bases lay in between. This CDR3 spans 14 amino acids. The CDR3 nucleotides are TGTGCCAGCAGCCCGGGACTCCTCACAGATACGCAGTATTTT. Translating it yields CASSPGLLTDTQYF.

This sequence joins TRBV10-3 and TRBJ1-4, with D perhaps matching TRBD1 (5 bases). V was trimmed by 2 bases and J by 8 bases, leaving 18 bases between them. Germline V gives CDR1 ENHRY, CDR2 SYGVKD. The CDR3 extends over 16 amino acids. CDR3 DNA: TGTGCCATCAGTGAGGGAGGGACGCGGATTGGCGAAAAACTGTTTTTT. Translation gives CAISEGGTRIGEKLFF.

This chain joins TRBV4-2 and TRBJ2-7; D is undetermined. The CDR3 covers 13 residues. The germline V and J ends were trimmed by 2 bases and 4 bases, with 9 bases remaining between them. Germline CDR1 is LGHNA and CDR2 is YNFKEQ. CDR3 in DNA: TGTGCCAGCAGCCAAAAATTAGTATACGAGCAGTACGTC. It specifies CASSQKLVYEQYV.

This sequence joins TRBV6-5 and TRBJ2-7; 10 positions agree with TRBD2. CDR3 length: 15 amino acids. The V gene's germline CDR1 is MNHEY and CDR2 SVGAGI. V lost 6 bases to trimming and J lost 2 bases; unmatched junction nucleotides: 7. CDR3: CASRPLAGGTYEQYF. The DNA of the CDR3 is TGTGCCAGCAGGCCTTTAGCGGGGGGCACCTACGAGCAGTACTTC.

This clone occurred a few times. The chain employs TRBV7-2 and TRBJ1-5, with a weak D call TRBD1 (5 bases). Trimming removed 6 bases at V and 4 bases at J, with 13 bases between. CDR3 length: 14 amino acids. Germline V gives CDR1 SGHTA, CDR2 FQGNSA. This CDR3 is CASRSGERNQPQHF. The CDR3, as DNA: TGTGCCAGCAGGTCGGGGGAACGGAATCAGCCCCAGCATTTT.

V gene TRBV25-1 combines with J gene TRBJ1-2; 10 nucleotides agree with TRBD1. The CDR3 extends over 17 amino acids. Per germline, CDR1 MGHDK and CDR2 SYGVNS. V dropped 3 bases and J dropped 8; count of bases not matched to a gene: 15. CDR3 in DNA: TGTGCCAGCAGTGAGGGGAGACCCGGGACAGGGGATGGCGGCTACACCTTC. This codes for CASSEGRPGTGDGGYTF.

The chain carries TRBV7-2 and TRBJ2-1, with 16 bases fitting TRBD2. The CDR3 consists of 18 residues. V was pared by 3 bases and J by 3 bases, with 5 bases of the junction left unmatched. Germline CDR1 is SGHTA and CDR2 is FQGNSA. The CDR3: CASSLGTSGGANYNEQFF. In nucleotides, the CDR3 is TGTGCCAGCAGCTTGGGGACTAGCGGGGGGGCAAACTACAATGAGCAGTTCTTC.